The present entry profiles one T cell receptor (beta chain) with its context. TCR beta libraries were made by UMI-labeled 5' RACE. TCRdb reworked the 5' RACE reads into one entry per CDR3 protein, no DNA. The sample totals under 8,000 distinct CDR3 sequences. The CDR3 is made up of 14 amino acids. The germline V gene has CDR1 LNHDA and CDR2 SQIVND (reference sequence). The data were obtained in a study of human CD8 memory T cell subsets. This rearrangement joins TRBV19 to TRBJ1-1. This sequence originates from a human donor in good health. Input material: CD8+ stem-like memory T cells (TSCM and TCM) sorted from PBMCs. The subset: stem-like memory CD8 T cells (TSTEM), CCR7+ PD-1- TIGIT-. This chain's CDR3 is CASVDGLMNTEAFF.